This passage covers 8 T cell receptor beta chains from one sample sequenced in a study of blood T cell repertoires in COVID-19. Here immunoSEQ multiplex PCR was the method, and the copy in TCRdb shows in-frame clones only, minus some. The sample lists 250,000 or so clones; 70% to 90% were seen once. Sequences were obtained from peripheral blood. The source is a woman aged 25 to 39 with active or convalescent COVID-19.

The rearrangement joins TRBV6-5 to TRBJ2-7; 8 nucleotides align to TRBD2. The CDR3 is made up of 15 amino acids. Germline assignment: CDR1 MNHEY and CDR2 SVGAGI. The junction had 7 bases not matched to a gene; V was cut back by 6 bases and J by 0 bases. CDR3 bases: TGTGCCAGCAGGCCTAAGCGGGGGAGCTCCTACGAGCAGTACTTC. Its protein product is CASRPKRGSSYEQYF.

V and J are TRBV6-5 and TRBJ2-3; 8 bases line up with TRBD2. J lost 1 base, V lost 8 bases, and 8 bases had no gene match. Germline values: CDR1 MNHEY, CDR2 SVGAGI. The CDR3 contains 15 residues. CDR3 DNA: TGTGCCAGCTCCCTTAGCGGGGCGCGCACAGATACGCAGTATTTT. Its translation: CASSLSGARTDTQYF.

The CDR3 nucleotides read TGTGCCAGCAGTTTACAGGGCTACGGAAACACCATATATTTT. Translated, it gives CASSLQGYGNTIYF. V and J are TRBV9 and TRBJ1-3; maybe TRBD1 (6 bases). V was trimmed by 5 bases and J by 4 bases, leaving 13 bases between them. There are 14 residues in the CDR3. CDR1 and CDR2 from the germline V gene are SGDLS and YYNGEE.

This clone was detected a few times. The chain recombines TRBV5-8 with TRBJ1-5; D gene unclear. This CDR3 comprises 15 residues. Trimming removed 5 bases from V and 4 bases from J, with 16 bases in between. Germline V CDR1 and CDR2: SGHTS, YDEGEE. The chain's CDR3 is CASSLTGLRNQPQHF. In DNA form, the CDR3 reads TGTGCCAGCAGTTTGACCGGACTGAGAAATCAGCCCCAGCATTTT.

This sequence joins TRBV20-1 and TRBJ2-7; no clear D. This CDR3 contains 12 residues. Trimming took off 3 bases at V and 1 base at J, with 7 bases between the two ends. CDR1 and CDR2 (germline): DFQATT, SNEGSKA (reference sequence). CDR3 amino acids: CSASVESYEQYF. In DNA, the CDR3 is TGCAGTGCTAGTGTAGAATCCTACGAGCAGTACTTC.

This chain links TRBV11-2 with TRBJ2-1, with a possible D match to TRBD1 (6 bases). CDR3 size: 14 residues. V was pared by 4 bases and J by 4 bases, with 11 bases between. Per the germline V gene, CDR1 is SGHAT and CDR2 is FQNNGV. CDR3 bases: TGTGCCAGCAGCTCCCTACAGGGATACAATGAGCAGTTCTTC. Translation: CASSSLQGYNEQFF. The full variable domain, rest sourced from reference TRBV11-2 and TRBJ2-1, is EAGVAQSPRYKIIEKRQSVAFWCNPISGHATLYWYQQILGQGPKLLIQFQNNGVVDDSQLPKDRFSAERLKGVDSTLKIQPAKLEDSAVYLCASSSLQGYNEQFFGPGTRLTVL.

The V call is TRBV28, the J call TRBJ2-2; D possibly corresponds to TRBD1 (5 bases). Germline V gene data show CDR1 as MDHEN and CDR2 as SYDVKM. Trimming pared 5 bases from V and 5 bases from J, leaving 21 bases between. The CDR3 loop spans 17 amino acids. The CDR3 loop reads CASSPPRLGAGTGELFF. DNA of the CDR3: TGTGCCAGCAGTCCCCCAAGGTTAGGGGCCGGGACCGGGGAGCTGTTTTTT.

This sequence joins TRBV3-1 (or the pseudogene TRBV3-2) and TRBJ2-7; 8 nucleotides align to TRBD1. Trimming removed 0 bases from V and 7 bases from J; junction bases left unmatched: 14. The CDR3 contains 17 residues. Germline CDR1 and CDR2: LGHDT and YNNKEL (reference sequence). The DNA of the CDR3 is TGTGCCAGCAGCCAAGAAATATGGACAGGGCTAGGGAGGGAGCAGTACTTC. This sequence encodes CASSQEIWTGLGREQYF.